This record looks at one TCR beta chain sequence and its context. This clonotype was detected ten times or more. The target of this receptor is not known. The record has no base qualities; no much larger clone is one base away. Ends trimmed: V by 7 bases, J by 3 bases; bases unmatched to a gene: 10. CDR1 is given as DFQATT and CDR2 as SNEGSKA, both from the germline V gene (reference sequence). Reading from cysteine to phenylalanine, the CDR3 counts 15 amino acids. Left in the record is the CDR3 DNA by itself, 45 bases read in frame from the first base. Libraries were constructed by PCR. Sequencer: Illumina HiSeq 2500. Unique molecular identifiers were incorporated into TCR beta cDNA libraries to reduce PCR and sequencing biases. Every 1 to 10 million input T cells yielded about 500,000 cDNA molecules, meaning each molecule approximated one T cell. Patient libraries were prepared and sequenced with the same protocol used for the earlier healthy control dataset. Within a given batch, samples were prepared together, multiplexed and sequenced on the same HiSeq lane. Regarding the original processing steps: Raw barcoded reads were processed with MIGEC, discarding single-read molecular identifier groups before consensus assembly and CDR3 extraction. VDJtools was used for post-analysis of the clonotype tables, with diversity normalized by down-sampling every dataset to the smallest sample size. In repertoire overlap clustering, CDR3 amino acid sequences, but not nucleotide sequences, were matched to correct batch-related cross-sample contamination. TCRdb redid the processing of the public reads, applying fastp at Q25 and MiXCR, and retained in-frame beta chains. Each record represents a unique CDR3 protein, reported with the most common genes and DNA among its rows. It is TCRdb's table, rather than the study itself, that gives the V and J calls and clone size. This sample is represented by a few hundred thousand distinct CDR3 sequences; approximately 34% of them were singletons. The ten largest account for 4% to 6% of the sample.

The data derive from a study of post-analysis software for immune sequencing data (dated by TCRdb to between 2014 and 2016). The study in broad terms: Relapsing-remitting, secondary progressive and progressive-relapsing multiple sclerosis were recorded as disease courses, and subtype annotation was lacking for some patients. The patient repertoires were set against about eleven previously published healthy control repertoires from donors whose ages ranged from about 6 to 25 years. A subset of samples was prepared in parallel using single-end sample barcoding, then pooled and co-amplified after Illumina adapter ligation. What the authors observed across the whole study: The multiple sclerosis patient group was slightly younger than the control group. When samples were clustered directly using the F measure, samples prepared in the same batch co-clustered strongly, which prompted a batch-effect correction. Normalized Chao1 diversity was significantly lower in multiple sclerosis patients than controls, suggesting substantial peripheral T-cell clonal expansion. A handful of TRBV segments, including TRBV5-6, TRBV5-1 and TRBV20-1, were significantly more frequent in patients than controls.

TCR beta repertoires were profiled from peripheral blood of roughly 13 young patients with multiple sclerosis to demonstrate the VDJtools post-analysis software. The multiple sclerosis patients were children and adolescents ranging in age from about 6 to 17 years. The sequencing input was blood. This chain is built from TRBV20-1 and TRBJ2-5; 11 central bases correspond to TRBD2. The origin of this receptor is a girl aged 10 to 17 with multiple sclerosis. This receptor carries the CDR3 CSGGSGTSGKETQYF. The DNA sequence is as follows: TGCAGTGGGGGGTCAGGGACTAGCGGCAAAGAGACCCAGTACTTC.